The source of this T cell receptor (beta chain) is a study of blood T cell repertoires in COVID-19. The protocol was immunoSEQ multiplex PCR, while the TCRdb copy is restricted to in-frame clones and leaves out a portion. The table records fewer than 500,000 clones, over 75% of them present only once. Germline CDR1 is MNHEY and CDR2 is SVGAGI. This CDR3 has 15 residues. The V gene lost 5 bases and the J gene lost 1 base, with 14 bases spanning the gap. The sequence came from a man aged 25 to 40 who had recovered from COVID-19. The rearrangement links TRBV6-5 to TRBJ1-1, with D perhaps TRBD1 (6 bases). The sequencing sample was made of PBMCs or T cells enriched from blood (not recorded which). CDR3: CASSLTTGRNTEAFF. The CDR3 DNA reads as TGTGCCAGCAGTCTAACGACAGGTAGGAACACTGAAGCTTTCTTT.